These T cell receptor beta chains were read from a single sample in a study of Ad26.COV2.S vaccination and SARS-CoV-2 variants. The repertoire was sequenced with immunoSEQ multiplex PCR; TCRdb's copy has only in-frame clones and lacks some. This repertoire shows about 350,000 clones, approximately 81% found once; its top ten account for 3.3%. The sample consisted of peripheral blood, taken in a trial of Ad26.COV2.S vaccine versus placebo. These receptors all come from a person between 18 and 59 years old who received the Ad26.COV2.S COVID-19 vaccine or a placebo. Each CDR3 is given with its conserved first and last residue. D genes are given only for firm matches. Clone sizes are given selectively: once, few, many, or a class where the clone is expanded.

v_gene: TRBV13; j_gene: TRBJ2-5; abundance: once; d_gene: TRBD2; CDR3aa: CASSNRLAGEEETQYF; CDR3nt: TGTGCCAGCAGCAACCGACTAGCGGGGGAAGAAGAGACCCAGTACTTC
v_gene: TRBV29-1; j_gene: TRBJ1-4; abundance: .; d_gene: TRBD1; CDR3aa: CSVELQGSEKLFF; CDR3nt: TGCAGCGTTGAATTACAGGGGAGCGAAAAACTGTTTTTT
v_gene: TRBV3-1/TRBV3-2; j_gene: TRBJ2-5; abundance: .; d_gene: .; CDR3aa: CASSQEARSSIQYF; CDR3nt: TGTGCCAGCAGCCAAGAGGCCCGCTCCTCGATCCAGTACTTC
v_gene: TRBV18; j_gene: TRBJ2-1; abundance: .; d_gene: .; CDR3aa: CASSLQGREQFF; CDR3nt: TGTGCCAGCTCCCTACAGGGACGGGAGCAGTTCTTC
v_gene: TRBV10-3; j_gene: TRBJ2-1; abundance: .; d_gene: TRBD2; CDR3aa: CAISRTSPGLNEQFF; CDR3nt: TGTGCCATCAGCCGGACTAGTCCTGGTCTCAATGAGCAGTTCTTC
v_gene: TRBV9; j_gene: TRBJ2-2; abundance: .; d_gene: .; CDR3aa: CASSPRSYTGELFF; CDR3nt: TGTGCCAGCAGCCCCCGATCGTACACCGGGGAGCTGTTTTTT
v_gene: TRBV7-9; j_gene: TRBJ1-5; abundance: .; d_gene: .; CDR3aa: CASSLETDSQPQHF; CDR3nt: TGTGCCAGCAGCTTAGAAACAGATTCTCAGCCCCAGCATTTT
v_gene: TRBV11-2; j_gene: TRBJ2-7; abundance: .; d_gene: .; CDR3aa: CASSPSWGRNEQYF; CDR3nt: TGTGCCAGCAGCCCGAGTTGGGGGAGGAACGAGCAGTACTTC
v_gene: TRBV2; j_gene: TRBJ1-4; abundance: .; d_gene: TRBD1; CDR3aa: CASSFGWDRGYEKLFF; CDR3nt: TGTGCCAGCAGCTTTGGTTGGGACAGGGGATATGAAAAACTGTTTTTT
v_gene: TRBV4-3; j_gene: TRBJ2-3; abundance: .; d_gene: .; CDR3aa: CASSQERVPATQYF; CDR3nt: TGCGCCAGCAGCCAAGAAAGAGTTCCTGCTACGCAGTATTTT
v_gene: TRBV6-5; j_gene: TRBJ2-5; abundance: .; d_gene: TRBD2; CDR3aa: CAGSWQNGGGETQYF; CDR3nt: TGTGCCGGCAGTTGGCAAAATGGGGGGGGAGAGACCCAGTACTTC
v_gene: TRBV28; j_gene: TRBJ2-7; abundance: many; d_gene: TRBD2; CDR3aa: CATVFGLAGSYEQYF; CDR3nt: TGTGCCACGGTATTTGGACTAGCGGGATCCTACGAGCAGTACTTC
v_gene: TRBV24-1; j_gene: TRBJ2-1; abundance: once; d_gene: .; CDR3aa: CATSDSGPARPYNEQFF; CDR3nt: TGTGCCACCAGTGATAGCGGGCCAGCCCGGCCTTACAATGAGCAGTTCTTC
v_gene: TRBV19; j_gene: TRBJ2-7; abundance: .; d_gene: TRBD1; CDR3aa: CASSDTGQVSYEQYF; CDR3nt: TGTGCCAGTAGTGATACGGGACAGGTTTCCTACGAGCAGTACTTC
v_gene: TRBV27; j_gene: TRBJ1-1; abundance: .; d_gene: TRBD1; CDR3aa: CASRGQAMNTEAFF; CDR3nt: TGTGCCAGCAGGGGACAGGCTATGAACACTGAAGCTTTCTTT
v_gene: TRBV25-1; j_gene: TRBJ2-5; abundance: .; d_gene: TRBD1; CDR3aa: CATEQGALYQETQYF; CDR3nt: TGTGCCACGGAACAGGGGGCATTGTACCAAGAGACCCAGTACTTC
v_gene: TRBV19; j_gene: TRBJ1-2; abundance: .; d_gene: .; CDR3aa: CASSPVDYGYTF; CDR3nt: TGTGCCAGTAGCCCGGTGGACTATGGCTACACCTTC
v_gene: TRBV5-1; j_gene: TRBJ1-3; abundance: .; d_gene: TRBD1; CDR3aa: CASSLFIPGQGAGNTIYF; CDR3nt: TGCGCCAGCAGCTTGTTCATCCCGGGACAGGGGGCTGGAAACACCATATATTTT
v_gene: TRBV18; j_gene: TRBJ2-2; abundance: .; d_gene: .; CDR3aa: CASSPPSGGLTGELFF; CDR3nt: TGTGCCAGCTCACCACCGTCGGGCGGGTTAACCGGGGAGCTGTTTTTT
v_gene: TRBV18; j_gene: TRBJ1-3; abundance: .; d_gene: .; CDR3aa: CASSPTGVENTIYF; CDR3nt: TGTGCCAGCTCTCCCACAGGAGTGGAAAACACCATATATTTT
v_gene: TRBV7-8; j_gene: TRBJ1-5; abundance: .; d_gene: .; CDR3aa: CASSLDLGNQPQHF; CDR3nt: TGTGCCAGCAGCTTAGATTTGGGCAATCAGCCCCAGCATTTT
v_gene: TRBV13; j_gene: TRBJ2-4; abundance: .; d_gene: .; CDR3aa: CASSPSDTPGLQYF; CDR3nt: TGTGCCAGCAGCCCAAGCGATACGCCGGGACTTCAGTACTTC
v_gene: TRBV11-2; j_gene: TRBJ2-5; abundance: .; d_gene: .; CDR3aa: CASSFNRRETQYF; CDR3nt: TGTGCCAGCAGCTTCAACAGGAGAGAGACCCAGTACTTC
v_gene: TRBV28; j_gene: TRBJ2-7; abundance: once; d_gene: .; CDR3aa: CASSFGGSPYEQYF; CDR3nt: TGTGCCAGCAGTTTTGGAGGGTCCCCCTACGAGCAGTACTTC
v_gene: TRBV30; j_gene: TRBJ1-3; abundance: .; d_gene: .; CDR3aa: CAWSDRLRGSGNTIYF; CDR3nt: TGTGCCTGGAGTGACCGTCTCCGCGGCTCTGGAAACACCATATATTTT
v_gene: TRBV24-1; j_gene: TRBJ2-5; abundance: .; d_gene: TRBD2; CDR3aa: CATSLSGDSETQYF; CDR3nt: TGTGCCACCAGTTTGAGCGGGGATTCAGAGACCCAGTACTTC
v_gene: TRBV30; j_gene: TRBJ2-7; abundance: .; d_gene: .; CDR3aa: CAWKGRGGEQYF; CDR3nt: TGTGCCTGGAAGGGCAGGGGAGGGGAGCAGTACTTC
v_gene: TRBV7-8; j_gene: TRBJ2-3; abundance: .; d_gene: .; CDR3aa: CASRRRGTDTQYF; CDR3nt: TGTGCCAGCAGACGTAGAGGGACAGATACGCAGTATTTT
v_gene: TRBV30; j_gene: TRBJ1-1; abundance: .; d_gene: .; CDR3aa: CACDRLNTEAFF; CDR3nt: TGTGCCTGCGACAGACTGAACACTGAAGCTTTCTTT
v_gene: TRBV5-1; j_gene: TRBJ2-5; abundance: once; d_gene: TRBD2; CDR3aa: CASSQGLAGGQETQYF; CDR3nt: TGCGCCAGCAGCCAGGGACTAGCGGGGGGACAAGAGACCCAGTACTTC
v_gene: TRBV28; j_gene: TRBJ1-1; abundance: .; d_gene: .; CDR3aa: CASSFDPLAEAFF; CDR3nt: TGTGCCAGCAGTTTCGACCCACTCGCTGAAGCTTTCTTT
v_gene: TRBV29-1; j_gene: TRBJ2-3; abundance: .; d_gene: TRBD2; CDR3aa: CSVEGTSGSISTDTQYF; CDR3nt: TGCAGCGTTGAAGGGACTAGCGGGAGTATAAGCACAGATACGCAGTATTTT
v_gene: TRBV18; j_gene: TRBJ2-2; abundance: .; d_gene: .; CDR3aa: CASSPARVATGELFF; CDR3nt: TGTGCCAGCTCACCGGCGAGAGTGGCAACCGGGGAGCTGTTTTTT
v_gene: TRBV4-3; j_gene: TRBJ2-3; abundance: .; d_gene: TRBD2; CDR3aa: CASSLGSGGGADTQYF; CDR3nt: TGCGCCAGCAGCTTGGGTTCGGGGGGGGGCGCAGATACGCAGTATTTT
v_gene: TRBV5-5; j_gene: TRBJ2-7; abundance: .; d_gene: .; CDR3aa: CASSYFGATYEQYF; CDR3nt: TGTGCCAGCAGCTACTTCGGCGCTACCTACGAGCAGTACTTC
v_gene: TRBV2; j_gene: TRBJ2-1; abundance: .; d_gene: .; CDR3aa: CASREGHHEQFF; CDR3nt: TGTGCCAGCAGGGAGGGGCACCATGAGCAGTTCTTC
v_gene: TRBV7-9; j_gene: TRBJ2-1; abundance: .; d_gene: .; CDR3aa: CATQGSGSSYNEQFF; CDR3nt: TGTGCCACCCAAGGGTCCGGGAGCTCCTACAATGAGCAGTTCTTC
v_gene: TRBV3-1/TRBV3-2; j_gene: TRBJ2-7; abundance: .; d_gene: TRBD2; CDR3aa: CASSQGGTSGSARTYEQYF; CDR3nt: TGTGCCAGCAGCCAAGGGGGGACTAGCGGGAGTGCCCGGACCTACGAGCAGTACTTC
v_gene: TRBV7-8; j_gene: TRBJ2-7; abundance: .; d_gene: .; CDR3aa: CASSLSGTRYEQYF; CDR3nt: TGTGCCAGCAGCTTGTCAGGGACCCGCTACGAGCAGTACTTC
v_gene: TRBV7-6; j_gene: TRBJ2-3; abundance: .; d_gene: .; CDR3aa: CASSNRKGLLTDTQYF; CDR3nt: TGTGCCAGCAGCAATAGGAAGGGACTTCTCACAGATACGCAGTATTTT
v_gene: TRBV29-1; j_gene: TRBJ1-2; abundance: once; d_gene: .; CDR3aa: CSVENLGLYGYTF; CDR3nt: TGCAGCGTTGAAAATCTTGGCCTCTATGGCTACACCTTC
v_gene: TRBV7-9; j_gene: TRBJ1-1; abundance: .; d_gene: TRBD1; CDR3aa: CASSHGQGPSMNTEAFF; CDR3nt: TGTGCCAGCAGCCACGGACAGGGCCCCTCTATGAACACTGAAGCTTTCTTT
v_gene: TRBV5-5; j_gene: TRBJ1-1; abundance: .; d_gene: TRBD1; CDR3aa: CASSFQQGAVTEAFF; CDR3nt: TGTGCCAGCAGCTTCCAACAGGGGGCTGTAACTGAAGCTTTCTTT
v_gene: TRBV11-2; j_gene: TRBJ2-5; abundance: .; d_gene: TRBD1; CDR3aa: CASSLYQGVHWETQYF; CDR3nt: TGTGCCAGCAGCCTTTATCAGGGGGTACATTGGGAGACCCAGTACTTC
v_gene: TRBV5-1; j_gene: TRBJ1-5; abundance: .; d_gene: .; CDR3aa: CASRNGEGNQPQHF; CDR3nt: TGCGCCAGCAGGAACGGGGAGGGCAATCAGCCCCAGCATTTT
v_gene: TRBV19; j_gene: TRBJ1-6; abundance: .; d_gene: TRBD1; CDR3aa: CASSWGQDNSPLHF; CDR3nt: TGTGCCAGTAGTTGGGGACAGGATAATTCACCCCTCCACTTT
v_gene: TRBV4-3; j_gene: TRBJ2-3; abundance: .; d_gene: .; CDR3aa: CASSAAGTDTQYF; CDR3nt: TGCGCCAGCAGTGCGGCCGGAACAGATACGCAGTATTTT
v_gene: TRBV28; j_gene: TRBJ1-5; abundance: .; d_gene: TRBD1; CDR3aa: CASSLQGAGNSNQPQHF; CDR3nt: TGTGCCAGCAGTTTGCAGGGGGCAGGGAATAGCAATCAGCCCCAGCATTTT
v_gene: TRBV28; j_gene: TRBJ1-2; abundance: .; d_gene: .; CDR3aa: CASSRNNWSNYGYTF; CDR3nt: TGTGCCAGCAGTCGGAATAATTGGTCTAACTATGGCTACACCTTC
v_gene: TRBV13; j_gene: TRBJ1-1; abundance: once; d_gene: .; CDR3aa: CASSEGMNTEAFF; CDR3nt: TGTGCCAGCAGCGAAGGGATGAACACTGAAGCTTTCTTT